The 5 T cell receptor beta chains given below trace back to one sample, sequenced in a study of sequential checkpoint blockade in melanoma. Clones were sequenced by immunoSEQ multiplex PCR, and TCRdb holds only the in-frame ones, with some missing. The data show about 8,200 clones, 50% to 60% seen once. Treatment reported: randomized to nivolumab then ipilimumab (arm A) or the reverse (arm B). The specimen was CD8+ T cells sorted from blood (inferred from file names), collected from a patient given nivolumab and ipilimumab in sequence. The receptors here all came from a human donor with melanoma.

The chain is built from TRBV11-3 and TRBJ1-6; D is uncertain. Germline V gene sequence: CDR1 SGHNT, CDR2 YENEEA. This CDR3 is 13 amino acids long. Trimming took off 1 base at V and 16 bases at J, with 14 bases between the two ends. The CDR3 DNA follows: TGTGCCAGCAGCTTAGGCCCAGAGGGATTTCTCCACTTT. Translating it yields CASSLGPEGFLHF.

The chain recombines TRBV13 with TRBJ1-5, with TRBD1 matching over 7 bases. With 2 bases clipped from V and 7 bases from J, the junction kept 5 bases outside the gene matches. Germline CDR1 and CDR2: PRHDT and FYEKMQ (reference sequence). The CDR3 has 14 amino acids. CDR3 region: CASSLTGAGQPQHF. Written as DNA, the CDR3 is TGTGCCAGCAGCTTAACAGGGGCAGGACAGCCCCAGCATTTT.

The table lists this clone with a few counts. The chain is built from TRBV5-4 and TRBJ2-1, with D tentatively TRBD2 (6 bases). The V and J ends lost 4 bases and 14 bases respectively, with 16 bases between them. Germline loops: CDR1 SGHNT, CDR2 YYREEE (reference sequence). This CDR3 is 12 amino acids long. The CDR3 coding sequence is TGTGCCAGCAGCCCCGGGACTGGCGATAAGTTCTTC. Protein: CASSPGTGDKFF.

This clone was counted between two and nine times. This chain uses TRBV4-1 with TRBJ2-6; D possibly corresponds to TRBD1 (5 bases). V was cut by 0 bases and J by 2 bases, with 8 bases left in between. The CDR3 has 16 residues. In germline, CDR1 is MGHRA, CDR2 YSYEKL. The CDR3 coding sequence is TGCGCCAGCAGCCAAGAACCAGGGACTGGGGCCAACGTCCTGACTTTC. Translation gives CASSQEPGTGANVLTF.

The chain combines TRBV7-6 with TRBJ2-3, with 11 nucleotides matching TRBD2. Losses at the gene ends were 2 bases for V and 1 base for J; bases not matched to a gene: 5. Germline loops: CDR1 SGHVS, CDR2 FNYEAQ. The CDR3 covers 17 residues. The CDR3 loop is CASSLIAGLAGTDTQYF. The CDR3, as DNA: TGTGCCAGCAGCTTAATTGCGGGACTAGCGGGCACAGATACGCAGTATTTT.